In its sample, the clone carrying this T cell receptor beta chain was seen a few times. These data originate in a study of blood T cell repertoires in COVID-19. Study overall: COVID-19 samples from acute and convalescent phases originated in the United States, Italy and Spain. T cells, B-cell-depleted T cells, or PBMCs supplied cDNA or gDNA.

As handled by the study authors: Estimation of nucleated cell counts relied on the amplification of reference gene primers. Sequenced by immunoSEQ multiplex PCR; TCRdb stores in-frame clones only, minus some. The DNA gave D and trimming, while V, J and clone size come from that table. The sample has 50,000 to 65,000 clones, 80% to 90% seen once. Per germline, CDR1 SGHTA and CDR2 FQGTGA. The CDR3 spans 15 residues. The V segment lost 2 bases and the J segment 0 bases; nucleotides outside the gene matches: 0. Sequences were obtained from peripheral blood. The V call is TRBV7-3, the J call TRBJ2-2; 7 nucleotides match TRBD1. The TCR sequence derives from a man in his forties with acute or convalescent COVID-19. CDR3 region: CASSLDRANTGELFF. CDR3 DNA sequence: TGTGCCAGCAGCTTAGACAGGGCGAACACCGGGGAGCTGTTTTTT.